This is a list of T cell receptor beta chains from one sample in a study of T cell responses to AZD1222 COVID-19 vaccine. Sequencing was performed with immunoSEQ multiplex PCR; in TCRdb, only in-frame clones are kept and a portion is missing. Altogether 100,000 or so clones are present, about 90% being singletons, with the ten largest covering 16%. Sequencing was performed on peripheral blood, taken on day 0 of AZD1222 vaccination. These receptors originate from an adult in good health. Both conserved end residues are part of each CDR3. Each record gives: J gene, V gene, CDR3 length, D gene, CDR3 protein. A D gene is named only where the DNA matches it firmly.

J gene: TRBJ1-1; V gene: TRBV3-1/TRBV3-2; CDR3 length: 18; D gene: .; CDR3 protein: CASSQVSLNRAKNTEAFF
J gene: TRBJ1-1; V gene: TRBV6-1; CDR3 length: 15; D gene: .; CDR3 protein: CASSEVGRMNTEAFF
J gene: TRBJ1-2; V gene: TRBV18; CDR3 length: 15; D gene: .; CDR3 protein: CASSPSQDFGDGYTF
J gene: TRBJ1-5; V gene: TRBV19; CDR3 length: 15; D gene: .; CDR3 protein: CASSPPRQSNQPQHF
J gene: TRBJ1-1; V gene: TRBV18; CDR3 length: 16; D gene: .; CDR3 protein: CASSPPRSTTNTEAFF
J gene: TRBJ1-1; V gene: TRBV6-5; CDR3 length: 15; D gene: .; CDR3 protein: CASIKTGSGSGSVFF
J gene: TRBJ1-5; V gene: TRBV28; CDR3 length: 13; D gene: .; CDR3 protein: CASSFPGNQPQHF
J gene: TRBJ1-2; V gene: TRBV25-1; CDR3 length: 16; D gene: TRBD1; CDR3 protein: CASSEGPGGTAGGYTF
J gene: TRBJ1-5; V gene: TRBV7-6; CDR3 length: 15; D gene: .; CDR3 protein: CASSFLKGRGQPQHF
J gene: TRBJ1-3; V gene: TRBV4-1; CDR3 length: 16; D gene: TRBD1; CDR3 protein: CASSQGQVFSGNTIYF
J gene: TRBJ2-2; V gene: TRBV7-9; CDR3 length: 15; D gene: TRBD2; CDR3 protein: CASSSLASNTGELFF
J gene: TRBJ2-1; V gene: TRBV7-9; CDR3 length: 13; D gene: .; CDR3 protein: CASSLRSLNEQFF
J gene: TRBJ1-3; V gene: TRBV7-6; CDR3 length: 16; D gene: .; CDR3 protein: CASSLATPRSGNTIYF
J gene: TRBJ2-7; V gene: TRBV29-1; CDR3 length: 13; D gene: .; CDR3 protein: CSVEEGDRYEQYF
J gene: TRBJ2-1; V gene: TRBV11-3; CDR3 length: 14; D gene: TRBD2; CDR3 protein: CASSDRAGVREQFF
J gene: TRBJ1-2; V gene: TRBV5-1; CDR3 length: 14; D gene: .; CDR3 protein: CASSFTGGTDGYTF
J gene: TRBJ1-1; V gene: TRBV28; CDR3 length: 12; D gene: .; CDR3 protein: CASRIENTEAFF
J gene: TRBJ2-3; V gene: TRBV29-1; CDR3 length: 15; D gene: TRBD2; CDR3 protein: CSVERLAGFTDTQYF